The clone carrying this T cell receptor beta chain has ten or more counts. One junction end does not reproduce the germline sequence, and a read error may be involved. The data originate from a study of T cells in Graves' hyperthyroidism and ophthalmopathy. The CDR3 totals 11 residues. Germline V gene lookup returns CDR1 SGHDN and CDR2 FVKESK. TCR beta CDR3 region amplification was performed from RNA transcripts. Researchers ran a first-round RT-PCR on the TCR CDR3 using the HTBI primer set. From the multiplex PCR reads, TCRdb called clonotypes with MiXCR, one entry per CDR3 protein. Among 200,000 to 250,000 distinct CDR3 sequences listed, roughly 15% were seen once.

This sequence was found in a woman aged 18-29 years with Graves' ophthalmopathy. V is TRBV14 and J is TRBJ2-7; D assignment may be TRBD1 or TRBD2 (5 bases each). Sequencing input: blood. Here the CDR3 reads CASSQGYGADF. The CDR3 DNA reads TGTGCCAGCAGCCAAGGCTACGGGGCGGACTTC.